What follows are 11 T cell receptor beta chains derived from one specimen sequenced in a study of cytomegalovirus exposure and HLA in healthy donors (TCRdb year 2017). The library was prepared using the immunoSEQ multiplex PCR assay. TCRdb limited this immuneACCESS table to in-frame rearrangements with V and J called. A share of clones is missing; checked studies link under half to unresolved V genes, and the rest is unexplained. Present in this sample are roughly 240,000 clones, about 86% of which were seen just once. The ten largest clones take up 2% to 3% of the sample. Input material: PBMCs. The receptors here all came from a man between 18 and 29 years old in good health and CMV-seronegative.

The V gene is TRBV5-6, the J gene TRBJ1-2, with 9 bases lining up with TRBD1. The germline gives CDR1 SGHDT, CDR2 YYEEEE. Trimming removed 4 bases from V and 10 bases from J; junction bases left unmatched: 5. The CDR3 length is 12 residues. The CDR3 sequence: CASSPGTGTYTF. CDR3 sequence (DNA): TGTGCCAGCAGCCCCGGGACAGGGACCTACACCTTC. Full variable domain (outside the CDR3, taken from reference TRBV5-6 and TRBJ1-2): DAGVTQSPTHLIKTRGQQVTLRCSPKSGHDTVSWYQQALGQGPQFIFQYYEEEERQRGNFPDRFSGHQFPNYSSELNVNALLLGDSALYLCASSPGTGTYTFGSGTRLTVV.

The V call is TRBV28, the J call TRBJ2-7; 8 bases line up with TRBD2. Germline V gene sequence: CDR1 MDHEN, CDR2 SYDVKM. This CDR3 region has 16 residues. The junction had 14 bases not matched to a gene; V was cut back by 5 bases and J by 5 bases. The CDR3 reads CASSAPRGAEKDEQYF. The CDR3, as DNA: TGTGCCAGCAGTGCGCCGCGGGGGGCCGAGAAGGACGAGCAGTACTTC.

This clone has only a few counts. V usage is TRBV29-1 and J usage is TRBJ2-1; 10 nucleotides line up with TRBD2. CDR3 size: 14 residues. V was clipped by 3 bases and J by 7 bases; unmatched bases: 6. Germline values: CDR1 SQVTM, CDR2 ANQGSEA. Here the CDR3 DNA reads TGCAGCGTTGATCGAGCGGGGGGGCCGAATGAGCAGTTCTTC. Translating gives CSVDRAGGPNEQFF.

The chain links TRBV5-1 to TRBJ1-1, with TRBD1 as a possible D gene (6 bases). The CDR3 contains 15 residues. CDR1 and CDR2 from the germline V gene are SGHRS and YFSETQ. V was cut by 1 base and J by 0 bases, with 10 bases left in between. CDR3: CASSLKGGMNTEAFF. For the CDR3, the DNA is TGCGCCAGCAGCTTGAAGGGGGGGATGAACACTGAAGCTTTCTTT.

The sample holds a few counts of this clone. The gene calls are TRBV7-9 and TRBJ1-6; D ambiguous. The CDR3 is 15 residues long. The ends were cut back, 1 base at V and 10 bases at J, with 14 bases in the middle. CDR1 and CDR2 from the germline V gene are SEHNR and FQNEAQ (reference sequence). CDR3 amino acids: CASSLDAGVWSPLHF. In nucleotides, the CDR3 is TGTGCCAGCAGCTTAGATGCGGGTGTGTGGTCACCCCTCCACTTT. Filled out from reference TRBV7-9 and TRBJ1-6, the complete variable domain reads DTGVSQNPRHKITKRGQNVTFRCDPISEHNRLYWYRQTLGQGPEFLTYFQNEAQLEKSRLLSDRFSAERPKGSFSTLEIQRTEQGDSAMYLCASSLDAGVWSPLHFGNGTRLTVT.

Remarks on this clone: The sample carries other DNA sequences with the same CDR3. The CDR3 DNA sequence: TGTGCCAGCAGCTTAGGTTCCGGGGATACGCAGTATTTT. Its translation is CASSLGSGDTQYF. The gene calls are TRBV7-2 and TRBJ2-3; no clear D gene. The CDR3 is 13 amino acids. V lost 1 base, J lost 6 bases, and 8 bases lay in between. Germline CDR1 is SGHTA and CDR2 is FQGNSA.

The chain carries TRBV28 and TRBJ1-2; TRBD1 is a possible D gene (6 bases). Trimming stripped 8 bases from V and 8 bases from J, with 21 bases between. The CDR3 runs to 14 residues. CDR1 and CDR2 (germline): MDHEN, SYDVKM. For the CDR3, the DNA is TGTGCCAGCCAAAAAAACAGGGCGGCGAGGGGCTACACCTTC. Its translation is CASQKNRAARGYTF.

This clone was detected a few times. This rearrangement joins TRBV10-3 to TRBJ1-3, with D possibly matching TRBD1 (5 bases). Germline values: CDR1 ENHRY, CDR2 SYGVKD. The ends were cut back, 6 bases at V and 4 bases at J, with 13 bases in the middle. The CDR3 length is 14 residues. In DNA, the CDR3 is TGTGCCATCAGAGGGGAGGAAACAGGAAACACCATATATTTT. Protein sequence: CAIRGEETGNTIYF.

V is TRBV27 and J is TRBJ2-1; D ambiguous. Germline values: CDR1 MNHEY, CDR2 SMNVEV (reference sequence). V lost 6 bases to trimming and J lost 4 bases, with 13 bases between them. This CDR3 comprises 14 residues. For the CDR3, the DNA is TGTGCCAGCAGCCTCGGCGGCCCTTACAATGAGCAGTTCTTC. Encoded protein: CASSLGGPYNEQFF.

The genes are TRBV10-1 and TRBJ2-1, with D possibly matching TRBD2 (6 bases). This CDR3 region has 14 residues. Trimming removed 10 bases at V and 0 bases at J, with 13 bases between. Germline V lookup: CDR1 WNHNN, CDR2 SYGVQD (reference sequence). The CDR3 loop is CATSDGSSYNEQFF. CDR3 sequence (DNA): TGCGCCACCTCGGACGGGAGCTCCTACAATGAGCAGTTCTTC.

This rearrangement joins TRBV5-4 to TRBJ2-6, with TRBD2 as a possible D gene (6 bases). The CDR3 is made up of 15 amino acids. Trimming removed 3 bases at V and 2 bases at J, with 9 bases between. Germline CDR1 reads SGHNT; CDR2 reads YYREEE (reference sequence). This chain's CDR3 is CASSSSGAGANVLTF. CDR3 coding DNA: TGTGCCAGCAGCTCCTCGGGGGCTGGGGCCAACGTCCTGACTTTC.